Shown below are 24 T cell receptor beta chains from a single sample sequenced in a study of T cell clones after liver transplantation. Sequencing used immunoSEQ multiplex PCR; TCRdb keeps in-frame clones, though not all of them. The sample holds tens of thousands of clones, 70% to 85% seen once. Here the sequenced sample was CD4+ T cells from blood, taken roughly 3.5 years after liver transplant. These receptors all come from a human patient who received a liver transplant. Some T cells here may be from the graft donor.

In nucleotides, the CDR3 is TGTGCCAGCAGACCCAGTTGGGCCGGAAATCAGCCCCAGCATTTT. Protein product: CASRPSWAGNQPQHF. The chain has TRBV12-1 and TRBJ1-5; the table names TRBD1, a call not compared with the DNA. TRBV12-1 is deemed a pseudogene. This CDR3 region has 15 residues.

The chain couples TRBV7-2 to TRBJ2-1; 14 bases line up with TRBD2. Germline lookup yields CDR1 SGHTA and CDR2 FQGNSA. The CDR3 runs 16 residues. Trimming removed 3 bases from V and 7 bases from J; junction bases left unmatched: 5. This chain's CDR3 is CASSFPGLAGVNEQFF. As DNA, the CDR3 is TGTGCCAGCAGCTTCCCGGGACTAGCGGGAGTAAATGAGCAGTTCTTC.

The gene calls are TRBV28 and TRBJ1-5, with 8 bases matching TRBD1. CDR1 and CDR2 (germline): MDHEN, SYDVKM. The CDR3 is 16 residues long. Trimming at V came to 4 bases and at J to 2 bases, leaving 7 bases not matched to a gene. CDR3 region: CASSSLQGAGNQPQHF. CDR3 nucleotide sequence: TGTGCCAGCAGTTCCCTGCAGGGGGCTGGCAATCAGCCCCAGCATTTT.

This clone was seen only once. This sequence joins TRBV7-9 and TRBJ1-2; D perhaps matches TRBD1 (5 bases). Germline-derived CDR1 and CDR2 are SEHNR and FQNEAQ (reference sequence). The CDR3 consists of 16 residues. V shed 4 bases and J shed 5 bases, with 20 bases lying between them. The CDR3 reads CASSSRGSRGLYGYTF. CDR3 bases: TGTGCCAGCAGCTCTAGGGGCAGTCGCGGCCTATATGGCTACACCTTC.

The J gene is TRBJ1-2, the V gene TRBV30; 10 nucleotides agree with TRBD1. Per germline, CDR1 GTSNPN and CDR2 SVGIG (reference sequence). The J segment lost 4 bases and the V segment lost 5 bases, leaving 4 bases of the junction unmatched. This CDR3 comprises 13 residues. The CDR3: CAWSGQGLYGYTF. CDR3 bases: TGTGCCTGGTCGGGACAGGGGCTCTATGGCTACACCTTC.

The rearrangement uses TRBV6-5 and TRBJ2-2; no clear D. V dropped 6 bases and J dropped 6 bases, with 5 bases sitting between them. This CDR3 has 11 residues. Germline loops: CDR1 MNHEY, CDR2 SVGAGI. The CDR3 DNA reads TGTGCCAGCAGAACACCCGGGGAGCTGTTTTTT. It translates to CASRTPGELFF.

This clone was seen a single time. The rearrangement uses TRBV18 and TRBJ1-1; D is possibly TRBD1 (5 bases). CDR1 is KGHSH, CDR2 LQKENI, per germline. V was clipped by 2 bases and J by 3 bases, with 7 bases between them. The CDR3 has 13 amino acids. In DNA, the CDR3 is TGTGCCAGCTCACCAATCAGGGACACTGAAGCTTTCTTT. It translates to CASSPIRDTEAFF.

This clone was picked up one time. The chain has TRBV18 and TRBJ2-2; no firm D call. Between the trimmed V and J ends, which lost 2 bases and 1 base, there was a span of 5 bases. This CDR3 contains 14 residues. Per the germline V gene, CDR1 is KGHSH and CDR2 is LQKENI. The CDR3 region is CASSPSKNTGELFF. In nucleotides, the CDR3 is TGTGCCAGCTCACCAAGCAAGAACACCGGGGAGCTGTTTTTT. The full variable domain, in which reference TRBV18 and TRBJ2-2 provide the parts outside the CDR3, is NAGVMQNPRHLVRRRGQEARLRCSPMKGHSHVYWYRQLPEEGLKFMVYLQKENIIDESGMPKERFSAEFPKEGPSILRIQQVVRGDSAAYFCASSPSKNTGELFFGEGSRLTVL.

The CDR3 bases are TGTGCCAGCAGTCCCTCTATCCTGGGGACGGGGGAGCAGTACTTC. This codes for CASSPSILGTGEQYF. The chain combines TRBV6-5 with TRBJ2-7; D tentatively reads TRBD1 or TRBD2 (5 bases each). CDR1 MNHEY and CDR2 SVGAGI come from the germline V gene. The CDR3 is 15 amino acids. The V end was cut by 5 bases, the J end by 7 bases, with 21 bases between.

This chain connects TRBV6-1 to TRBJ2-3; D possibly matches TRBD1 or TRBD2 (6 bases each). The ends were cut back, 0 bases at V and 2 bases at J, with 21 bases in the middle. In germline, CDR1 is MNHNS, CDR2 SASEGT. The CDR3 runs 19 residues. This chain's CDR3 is CASSEALLARGGITDTQYF. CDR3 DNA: TGTGCCAGCAGTGAAGCGCTTCTCGCCCGAGGGGGGATCACAGATACGCAGTATTTT.

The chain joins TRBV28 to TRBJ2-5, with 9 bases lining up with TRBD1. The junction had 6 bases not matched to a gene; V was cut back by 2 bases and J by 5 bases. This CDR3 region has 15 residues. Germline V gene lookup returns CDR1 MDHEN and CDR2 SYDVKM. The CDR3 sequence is CASSLRTGDLETQYF. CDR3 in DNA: TGTGCCAGCAGTTTACGGACAGGGGATTTGGAGACCCAGTACTTC.

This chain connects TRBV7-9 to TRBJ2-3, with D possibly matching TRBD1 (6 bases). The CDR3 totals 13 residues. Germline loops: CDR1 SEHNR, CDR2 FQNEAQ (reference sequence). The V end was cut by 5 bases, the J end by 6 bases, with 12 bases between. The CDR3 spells CASSLGDRDTQYF. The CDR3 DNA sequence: TGTGCCAGCAGCCTAGGAGACAGGGATACGCAGTATTTT.

The CDR3 sequence: CASSPDRAGANVLTF. DNA of the CDR3: TGTGCCAGCTCACCTGACAGGGCTGGGGCCAACGTCCTGACTTTC. This rearrangement joins TRBV18 to TRBJ2-6; 7 positions match TRBD1. CDR1 KGHSH and CDR2 LQKENI come from the germline V gene. Trimming cost V 3 bases and J 2 bases; bases outside gene matches: 1. The CDR3 is 15 amino acids.

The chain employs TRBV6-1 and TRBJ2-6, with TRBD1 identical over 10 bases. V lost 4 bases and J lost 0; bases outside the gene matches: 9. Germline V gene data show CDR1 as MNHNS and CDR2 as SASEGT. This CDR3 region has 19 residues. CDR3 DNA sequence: TGTGCCAGCAGTGGAAATGACAGGGGGCCCAGCTCTGGGGCCAACGTCCTGACTTTC. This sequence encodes CASSGNDRGPSSGANVLTF.

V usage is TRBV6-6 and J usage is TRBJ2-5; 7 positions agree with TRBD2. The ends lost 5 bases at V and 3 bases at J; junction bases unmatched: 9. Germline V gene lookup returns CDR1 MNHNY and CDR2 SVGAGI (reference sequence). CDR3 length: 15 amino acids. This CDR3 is CASSRPPAGEETQYF. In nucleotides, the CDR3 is TGTGCCAGCAGTCGGCCCCCTGCGGGAGAAGAGACCCAGTACTTC.

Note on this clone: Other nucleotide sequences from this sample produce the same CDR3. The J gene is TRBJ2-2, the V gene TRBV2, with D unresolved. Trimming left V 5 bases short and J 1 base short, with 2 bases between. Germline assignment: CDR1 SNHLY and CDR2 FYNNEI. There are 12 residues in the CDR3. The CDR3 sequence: CASSRNTGELFF. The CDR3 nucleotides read TGTGCCAGCAGTCGGAACACCGGGGAGCTGTTTTTT. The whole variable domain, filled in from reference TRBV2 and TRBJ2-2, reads EPEVTQTPSHQVTQMGQEVILRCVPISNHLYFYWYRQILGQKVEFLVSFYNNEISEKSEIFDDQFSVERPDGSNFTLKIRSTKLEDSAMYFCASSRNTGELFFGEGSRLTVL.

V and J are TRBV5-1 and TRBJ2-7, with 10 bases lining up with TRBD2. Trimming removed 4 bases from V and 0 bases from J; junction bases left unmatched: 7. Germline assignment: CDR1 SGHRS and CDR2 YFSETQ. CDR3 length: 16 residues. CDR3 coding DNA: TGCGCCAGCAGCCTGGGGACTAGCGCATTCTCCTACGAGCAGTACTTC. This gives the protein CASSLGTSAFSYEQYF.

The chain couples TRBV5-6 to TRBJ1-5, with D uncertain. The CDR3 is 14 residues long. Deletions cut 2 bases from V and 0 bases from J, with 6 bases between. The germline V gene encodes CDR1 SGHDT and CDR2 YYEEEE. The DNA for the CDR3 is TGTGCCAGCAGCTTCGGGTTTAGCAATCAGCCCCAGCATTTT. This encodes CASSFGFSNQPQHF.

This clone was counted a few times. The CDR3 DNA sequence: TGCGCCAGCAGTGAGTCACAGGGATGGCCCACTGAAGCTTTCTTT. Its translation: CASSESQGWPTEAFF. The V and J genes are TRBV10-1 and TRBJ1-1; D is possibly TRBD1 (6 bases). Trimming shortened V by 0 bases and J by 4 bases, and 12 bases separated the two germline ends. CDR1 and CDR2 from the germline V gene are WNHNN and SYGVQD (reference sequence). The CDR3 has 15 residues.

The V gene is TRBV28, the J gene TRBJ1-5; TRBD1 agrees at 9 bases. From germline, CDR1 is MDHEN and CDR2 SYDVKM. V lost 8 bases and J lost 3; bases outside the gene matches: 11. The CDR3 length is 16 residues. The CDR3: CASEVGGQGYNQPQHF. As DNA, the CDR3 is TGTGCCAGCGAAGTAGGTGGACAGGGGTACAATCAGCCCCAGCATTTT.

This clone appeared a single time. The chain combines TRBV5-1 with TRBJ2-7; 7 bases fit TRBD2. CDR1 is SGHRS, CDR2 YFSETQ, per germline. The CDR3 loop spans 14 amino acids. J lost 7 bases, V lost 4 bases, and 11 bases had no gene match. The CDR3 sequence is CASSLKAPGGEQYF. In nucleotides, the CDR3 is TGCGCCAGCAGCCTCAAGGCCCCCGGGGGGGAGCAGTACTTC.

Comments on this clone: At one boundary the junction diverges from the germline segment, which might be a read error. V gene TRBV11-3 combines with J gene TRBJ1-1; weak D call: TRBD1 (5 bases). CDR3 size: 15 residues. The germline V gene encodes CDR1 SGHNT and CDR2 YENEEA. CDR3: CASSHVDSTNTEAFF. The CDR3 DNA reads TGCGCCAGCAGCCATGTCGACAGTACGAACACTGAAGCTTTCTTT.

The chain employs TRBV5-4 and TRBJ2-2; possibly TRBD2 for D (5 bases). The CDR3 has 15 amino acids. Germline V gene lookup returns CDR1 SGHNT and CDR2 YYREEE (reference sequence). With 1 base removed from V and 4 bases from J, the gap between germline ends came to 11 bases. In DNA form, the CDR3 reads TGTGCCAGCAGCTTGCGTGGGAGTGGCACCGGGGAGCTGTTTTTT. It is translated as CASSLRGSGTGELFF.

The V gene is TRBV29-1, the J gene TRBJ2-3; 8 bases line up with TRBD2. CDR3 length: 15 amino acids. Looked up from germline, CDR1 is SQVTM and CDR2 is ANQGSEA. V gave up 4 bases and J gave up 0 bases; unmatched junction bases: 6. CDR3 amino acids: CSVVGSGASTDTQYF. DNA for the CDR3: TGCAGCGTTGTTGGTAGCGGGGCAAGCACAGATACGCAGTATTTT.